The 3 T cell receptor beta chains below were found in one sample sequenced in a study of blood T cell repertoires in COVID-19. The repertoire was sequenced with immunoSEQ multiplex PCR; TCRdb's copy has only in-frame clones and lacks some. The table records around 180,000 clones, 80% to 85% of them present only once. Material: peripheral blood. These receptors were collected from a woman older than 75 with COVID-19, enrolled during active disease.

This rearrangement joins TRBV18 to TRBJ1-2, with D possibly matching TRBD1 (5 bases). Trimming took off 3 bases at V and 3 bases at J, with 8 bases between the two ends. CDR1 KGHSH and CDR2 LQKENI come from the germline V gene. The CDR3 sequence is 13 residues long. The CDR3 coding sequence is TGTGCCAGCTCACCGAGCAGGGACTATGGCTACACCTTC. It specifies CASSPSRDYGYTF.

The rearrangement uses TRBV15 and TRBJ1-4; D is perhaps TRBD1 (5 bases). Deletions cut 1 base from V and 7 bases from J, with 16 bases between. The germline V gene has CDR1 LNHNV and CDR2 YYDKDF (reference sequence). This CDR3 has 16 amino acids. The CDR3 reads CATSRAPVGGGEKLFF. Written as DNA, the CDR3 is TGTGCCACCAGCAGAGCCCCGGTGGGGGGGGGTGAAAAACTGTTTTTT. Full variable domain (missing parts from reference TRBV15 and TRBJ1-4): DAMVIQNPRYQVTQFGKPVTLSCSQTLNHNVMYWYQQKSSQAPKLLFHYYDKDFNNEADTPDNFQSRRPNTSFCFLDIRSPGLGDTAMYLCATSRAPVGGGEKLFFGSGTQLSVL.

The chain recombines TRBV27 with TRBJ2-3; tentatively, D is TRBD2 (6 bases). The CDR3 totals 14 residues. Trimming removed 3 bases from V and 4 bases from J, with 11 bases in between. Per the germline V gene, CDR1 is MNHEY and CDR2 is SMNVEV (reference sequence). In DNA form, the CDR3 reads TGTGCCAGCAGTTTCCAGGGAGGCGCAGATACGCAGTATTTT. Its translation: CASSFQGGADTQYF.